This TCR beta chain was profiled in a study of blood T cell repertoires in COVID-19. Study context: The United States, Italy and Spain supplied acute and convalescent COVID-19 samples. PBMCs, B-cell-depleted T cells, or T cells were the source of the cDNA or gDNA that made up the material.

The authors' processing: Reference gene primers were amplified, and this amplification served to estimate nucleated cell counts. The repertoire was sequenced with immunoSEQ multiplex PCR; TCRdb's copy has only in-frame clones and lacks some. V and J calls and clone size are given by that table; D and trimming were obtained from the DNA. The table includes some 140,000 clones, 85% to 90% detected once. Germline CDR1 and CDR2: LNHDA and SQIVND (reference sequence). This CDR3 has 14 residues. Trimming shortened V by 3 bases and J by 5 bases, and 11 bases separated the two germline ends. The material sequenced was peripheral blood. This clonotype was sampled from a man aged 50-59 years with active or convalescent COVID-19. The chain couples TRBV19 to TRBJ1-5, with a tentative D call TRBD1 (6 bases). The CDR3 coding sequence is TGTGCCAGTAGTATCGGGGGGGGCGATCAGCCCCAGCATTTT. This sequence encodes CASSIGGGDQPQHF. Drawing the rest from reference TRBV19 and TRBJ1-5, the complete variable domain is DGGITQSPKYLFRKEGQNVTLSCEQNLNHDAMYWYRQDPGQGLRLIYYSQIVNDFQKGDIAEGYSVSREKKESFPLTVTSAQKNPTAFYLCASSIGGGDQPQHFGDGTRLSIL.